The next 11 T cell receptor beta chains were all read from a single sample in a study of CD8 T cells in Susac syndrome (dated by TCRdb to between 2018 and 2020). Library prep was done by the immunoSEQ multiplex PCR assay. RNA was extracted using the RNeasy kit, and about 0.45 to 1 ug of the RNA was reverse transcribed with random hexamers. TCRdb reran the public reads through fastp at Q25 and MiXCR, keeping productive beta chains. Identical CDR3 proteins give one entry, which carries the most common genes and DNA. This sample comprises 190,000 or so distinct CDR3 sequences, roughly 94% of them detected only once. In total, the top ten clones hold 0.082% of the sample. Sequencing was carried out using CD4+ T cells from PBMCs. Receptor source: a human donor with multiple sclerosis.

V usage is TRBV29-1 and J usage is TRBJ2-7; D is ambiguous. This CDR3 spans 11 amino acids. The V gene's germline CDR1 is SQVTM and CDR2 ANQGSEA. With 0 bases removed from V and 9 bases from J, the gap between germline ends came to 9 bases. The DNA of the CDR3 is TGCAGCGTTGAAGACGCGGAGCGGCAGTACGTC. This translates into CSVEDAERQYV.

The chain links TRBV2 to TRBJ1-5, with a tentative D call TRBD1 (5 bases). Trimming took off 3 bases at V and 10 bases at J, with 16 bases between the two ends. Germline V CDR1 and CDR2: SNHLY, FYNNEI. The CDR3 consists of 14 residues. For the CDR3, the DNA is TGTGCCAGCAGTGATCGGGGACTCGCTATTCCCCAGCATTTT. Translating it yields CASSDRGLAIPQHF.

The V and J genes are TRBV6-5 and TRBJ2-7, with 7 bases that match TRBD1. V was clipped by 6 bases and J by 4 bases; unmatched bases: 6. CDR1 is MNHEY and CDR2 is SVGAGI in the germline V gene. There are 13 residues in the CDR3. The CDR3 coding sequence is TGTGCCAGCAGGACCGGGACAGAATACGAGCAGTACTTC. Translating gives CASRTGTEYEQYF.

J is TRBJ2-5 and V is TRBV20-1; D remains ambiguous. V dropped 8 bases and J dropped 5 bases, with 18 bases sitting between them. Germline CDR1 reads DFQATT; CDR2 reads SNEGSKA (reference sequence). The CDR3 extends over 13 amino acids. CDR3 region: CSPRPPAWETQYF. The DNA for the CDR3 is TGCAGTCCCCGGCCCCCCGCGTGGGAGACCCAGTACTTC.

The J gene is TRBJ2-1, the V gene TRBV10-3; D is perhaps TRBD1 (6 bases). The V gene lost 8 bases and the J gene lost 2 bases, with 13 bases spanning the gap. The CDR3 is made up of 14 amino acids. CDR1 is ENHRY and CDR2 is SYGVKD in the germline V gene. DNA for the CDR3: TGTGCCATCCTCCGGGACACTGCCTACAATGAGCAGTTCTTC. Translated: CAILRDTAYNEQFF.

The sample holds one count of this clonotype. In nucleotides, the CDR3 is TGTGCCAGCAGCCAAGGATCGCGGGCGGTGACCAGCTACGAGCAGTACTTC. This translates into CASSQGSRAVTSYEQYF. The chain uses TRBV3-1 and TRBJ2-7, with D possibly TRBD2 on 5 matching bases. V was clipped by 1 base and J by 3 bases, with 19 bases between them. Per germline, CDR1 LGHDT and CDR2 YNNKEL (reference sequence). This CDR3 is built from 17 residues.

This chain uses TRBV20-1 with TRBJ2-3; D is uncertain. This CDR3 contains 15 residues. Germline V gene lookup returns CDR1 DFQATT and CDR2 SNEGSKA (reference sequence). Trimming shortened V by 4 bases and J by 0 bases, and 14 bases separated the two germline ends. CDR3 sequence: CSAMLAPESTDTQYF. The CDR3 DNA reads as TGCAGTGCTATGTTGGCCCCGGAAAGCACAGATACGCAGTATTTT.

The CDR3: CSVKGRGSQETQYF. CDR3 in DNA: TGCAGTGTCAAGGGTCGGGGGTCGCAAGAGACCCAGTACTTC. This rearrangement joins TRBV20-1 to TRBJ2-5; D may be TRBD2 (6 bases). The CDR3 covers 14 residues. Germline V gene lookup returns CDR1 DFQATT and CDR2 SNEGSKA (reference sequence). V lost 7 bases and J 2 bases, leaving 17 bases between the germline ends.

The rearrangement joins TRBV5-4 to TRBJ1-6; 7 nucleotides agree with TRBD1. Per the germline V gene, CDR1 is SGHNT and CDR2 is YYREEE (reference sequence). The CDR3 contains 14 residues. Losses at the gene ends were 1 base for V and 10 bases for J; bases not matched to a gene: 5. CDR3 nucleotides: TGTGCCAGCAGCTTGACAGGGGAAAGGTCACCCCTCCACTTT. Translated: CASSLTGERSPLHF.

The gene calls are TRBV2 and TRBJ2-3; TRBD2 matches at 8 bases. Unmatched junction bases numbered 8, after V lost 3 bases and J lost 3 bases. The V gene's germline CDR1 is SNHLY and CDR2 FYNNEI. CDR3 length: 16 residues. Here the CDR3 DNA reads TGTGCCAGCAGTGAGATCGCGGGGGGCCCGACAGATACGCAGTATTTT. The encoded protein is CASSEIAGGPTDTQYF.

The V call is TRBV3-1, the J call TRBJ2-5; perhaps TRBD2 as D (6 bases). The V end lost 3 bases, the J end lost 2 bases, and 19 bases lay between the germline ends. The CDR3 sequence is 17 residues long. The germline V gene has CDR1 LGHDT and CDR2 YNNKEL (reference sequence). In DNA form, the CDR3 reads TGTGCCAGCAGCCAGATGTCCGCTGGACTAAGACAAGAGACCCAGTACTTC. Translating it yields CASSQMSAGLRQETQYF.